The 25 T cell receptor beta chains below all came from one sample that was sequenced in a study of shared clonotypes between healthy human individuals. Method: immunoSEQ multiplex PCR; TCRdb's copy keeps in-frame clones and lacks some. The sample records hundreds of thousands of clones, about 74% being singletons. What was sequenced was PBMCs. Receptor source: a woman aged 40 to 50 in good health. Some clones in this sample may be carry-over from other donors' samples.

The rearrangement joins TRBV18 to TRBJ1-4; D remains unclear. This CDR3 spans 13 amino acids. Trimming removed 7 bases from V and 7 bases from J, with 13 bases in between. Germline V gene data show CDR1 as KGHSH and CDR2 as LQKENI. The CDR3 is CASLPPGIEKLFF. CDR3 DNA sequence: TGTGCCAGCTTACCGCCCGGGATTGAAAAACTGTTTTTT.

The J gene is TRBJ2-6, the V gene TRBV4-3, with a tentative D call TRBD1 (5 bases). CDR1 is LGHNA and CDR2 is YSLEER in the germline V gene. Trimming took off 1 base at V and 4 bases at J, with 20 bases between the two ends. The CDR3 loop spans 19 amino acids. In nucleotides, the CDR3 is TGCGCCAGCAGCCAAGCCCCCGTGGCAGGGTCGCTAGGGGCCAACGTCCTGACTTTC. Amino acids: CASSQAPVAGSLGANVLTF.

The rearrangement links TRBV30 to TRBJ1-4; no clear D. V was trimmed by 2 bases and J by 7 bases, leaving 8 bases between them. CDR3 length equals 12 residues. Germline loops: CDR1 GTSNPN, CDR2 SVGIG (reference sequence). The CDR3 DNA sequence: TGTGCCTGGAGTAGTACGGCTGAAAAACTGTTTTTT. Amino acids: CAWSSTAEKLFF.

This chain connects TRBV7-9 to TRBJ2-1; D is unclear. From germline, CDR1 is SEHNR and CDR2 FQNEAQ (reference sequence). The CDR3 sequence is 13 residues long. V lost 1 base, J lost 10 bases, and 11 bases lay in between. The CDR3 sequence: CASSLVLDNEQFF. The CDR3 bases are TGTGCCAGCAGCTTAGTTTTGGATAACGAGCAGTTCTTC.

With respect to this clone: A far larger clone is only one base removed, so a read error is likely. The chain uses TRBV6-6 and TRBJ1-4; 10 bases line up with TRBD1. Germline values: CDR1 MNHNY, CDR2 SVGAGI (reference sequence). The V and J ends lost 6 bases and 6 bases, in that order; junction bases with no gene match: 4. CDR3 size: 14 residues. The CDR3 DNA reads TGTGCCAGCAGAGCCGGGACAGGGGATGAAAAACTGTTTTTT. Its translation is CASRAGTGDEKLFF.

This chain uses TRBV5-1 with TRBJ1-1, with 9 bases that match TRBD1. V was pared by 2 bases and J by 3 bases, with 5 bases of the junction left unmatched. The germline CDR1 and CDR2 sequences are SGHRS and YFSETQ. This CDR3 has 15 amino acids. For the CDR3, the DNA is TGCGCCAGCAGCTTCGGGACAGGGCAGGACACTGAAGCTTTCTTT. It specifies CASSFGTGQDTEAFF. Based on the CDR3 plus reference TRBV5-1 and TRBJ1-1, the full variable domain is KAGVTQTPRYLIKTRGQQVTLSCSPISGHRSVSWYQQTPGQGLQFLFEYFSETQRNKGNFPGRFSGRQFSNSRSEMNVSTLELGDSALYLCASSFGTGQDTEAFFGQGTRLTVV.

In this sample, this clone turned up once. This clone may be a read error of a much larger clone one base away. The same CDR3 also results from other DNA sequences found in this sample. This rearrangement joins TRBV5-1 to TRBJ2-5; tentatively, D is TRBD1 (6 bases). Trimming stripped 4 bases from V and 0 bases from J, with 10 bases between. CDR3 size: 14 residues. The germline CDR1 and CDR2 sequences are SGHRS and YFSETQ. For the CDR3, the DNA is TGCGCCAGCAGCCTGGACAGACACCAAGAGACCCAGTACTTC. As protein: CASSLDRHQETQYF.

The V gene is TRBV2, the J gene TRBJ2-6; the D is unclear. V shed 7 bases and J shed 0 bases, with 13 bases lying between them. The germline gives CDR1 SNHLY, CDR2 FYNNEI. The CDR3 sequence is 16 residues long. The CDR3 DNA reads TGTGCCAGCACAACCGACACCGCCTCTGGGGCCAACGTCCTGACTTTC. Protein sequence: CASTTDTASGANVLTF.

The chain recombines TRBV2 with TRBJ2-4, with D perhaps matching TRBD1 or TRBD2 (5 bases each). Germline assignment: CDR1 SNHLY and CDR2 FYNNEI. Trimming cost V 5 bases and J 0 bases, with 11 bases left between them. The CDR3 has 15 amino acids. CDR3 sequence: CASSRDVLAKNIQYF. The CDR3 DNA sequence: TGTGCCAGCAGTAGGGACGTCCTAGCCAAAAACATTCAGTACTTC. Complete variable domain (other parts from reference TRBV2 and TRBJ2-4): EPEVTQTPSHQVTQMGQEVILRCVPISNHLYFYWYRQILGQKVEFLVSFYNNEISEKSEIFDDQFSVERPDGSNFTLKIRSTKLEDSAMYFCASSRDVLAKNIQYFGAGTRLSVL.

As for this clone: Possible read error: a much larger clone is one base away. V gene TRBV7-2 combines with J gene TRBJ1-2, with TRBD1 identical over 10 bases. This CDR3 is 13 amino acids long. Germline V CDR1 and CDR2: SGHTA, FQGNSA. V was clipped by 3 bases and J by 8 bases; unmatched bases: 3. The CDR3 is CASSFGTGDGYTF. Written as DNA, the CDR3 is TGTGCCAGCAGCTTCGGGACAGGGGACGGCTACACCTTC.

This chain uses TRBV7-8 with TRBJ2-1; 10 bases align to TRBD2. Looked up from germline, CDR1 is SGHVS and CDR2 is FQNEAQ. V lost 3 bases, J lost 3 bases, and 2 bases stayed unmatched. The CDR3 extends over 15 amino acids. DNA for the CDR3: TGTGCCAGCAGCTTTGGGACTAGCGACTACAATGAGCAGTTCTTC. This encodes CASSFGTSDYNEQFF.

Remarks on this clone: It is likely a read error: a sequence one base away is far more abundant. The gene calls are TRBV6-5 and TRBJ1-5; no firm D call. The V end was cut by 6 bases, the J end by 0 bases, with 6 bases between. Germline assignment: CDR1 MNHEY and CDR2 SVGAGI. There are 13 residues in the CDR3. The CDR3 bases are TGTGCCAGCAGCCTGGCTAGCAATCAGCCCCAGCATTTT. This gives the protein CASSLASNQPQHF.

The genes are TRBV4-1 and TRBJ2-7; 12 bases fit TRBD2. The CDR3 is made up of 16 amino acids. The ends lost 0 bases at V and 7 bases at J; junction bases unmatched: 7. The germline V gene has CDR1 MGHRA and CDR2 YSYEKL. The CDR3 sequence: CASSQDHQLAGGEQYF. CDR3 bases: TGCGCCAGCAGCCAAGATCACCAACTAGCGGGGGGTGAGCAGTACTTC.

V is TRBV30 and J is TRBJ2-5, with D perhaps TRBD2 (6 bases). Germline V CDR1 and CDR2: GTSNPN, SVGIG (reference sequence). V dropped 4 bases and J dropped 7 bases, with 10 bases sitting between them. The CDR3 is 11 amino acids. The CDR3 reads CAWIGGVTQYF. In nucleotides, the CDR3 is TGTGCCTGGATAGGCGGGGTGACCCAGTACTTC.

The genes are TRBV2 and TRBJ2-2; perhaps TRBD1 as D (6 bases). The germline CDR1 and CDR2 sequences are SNHLY and FYNNEI. V lost 6 bases and J lost 0, with 14 bases in between. The CDR3 is 16 amino acids. The CDR3 protein is CASSDPGATNTGELFF. The CDR3 bases are TGTGCCAGCAGCGACCCAGGGGCAACGAACACCGGGGAGCTGTTTTTT. The full variable domain, rest sourced from reference TRBV2 and TRBJ2-2, is EPEVTQTPSHQVTQMGQEVILRCVPISNHLYFYWYRQILGQKVEFLVSFYNNEISEKSEIFDDQFSVERPDGSNFTLKIRSTKLEDSAMYFCASSDPGATNTGELFFGEGSRLTVL.

This clone has more than one count but fewer than ten. The chain carries TRBV6-1 and TRBJ1-2; 8 bases line up with TRBD1. With V trimmed by 6 bases and J by 6 bases, 6 bases remained unmatched. The CDR3 has 13 amino acids. The germline V gene encodes CDR1 MNHNS and CDR2 SASEGT. The CDR3 DNA sequence: TGTGCCAGCAGCAACAGGGGGGTCGATGGCTACACCTTC. This codes for CASSNRGVDGYTF.

The gene calls are TRBV6-1 and TRBJ1-6; D gene unclear. Between the trimmed V and J ends, which lost 8 bases and 7 bases, there was a span of 18 bases. CDR1 and CDR2 (germline): MNHNS, SASEGT. There are 15 residues in the CDR3. CDR3 nucleotide sequence: TGTGCCAGCCTGCCTCTGAGGGCGGGAAATTCACCCCTCCACTTT. It specifies CASLPLRAGNSPLHF.

V and J are TRBV4-3 and TRBJ1-2; a weak D match, TRBD1 (5 bases). Germline CDR1 LGHNA, CDR2 YSLEER. V dropped 0 bases and J dropped 6 bases, with 8 bases sitting between them. CDR3 length: 13 residues. The CDR3 sequence: CASSQDREDGYTF. In DNA form, the CDR3 reads TGCGCCAGCAGCCAAGACAGGGAGGATGGCTACACCTTC.

The rearrangement links TRBV7-6 to TRBJ1-2; 12 nucleotides agree with TRBD1. This CDR3 contains 17 residues. Germline values: CDR1 SGHVS, CDR2 FNYEAQ. Trimming removed 0 bases from V and 8 bases from J; junction bases left unmatched: 10. The CDR3 DNA reads TGTGCCAGCAGCTTAGCCCCCGCCCCGGGGACAGGGGGCGGCTACACCTTC. It specifies CASSLAPAPGTGGGYTF.

As regards this clone: This may come from a read error, since a much larger clone is one base off. J is TRBJ2-7 and V is TRBV29-1; 8 nucleotides align to TRBD1. V shed 6 bases, J shed 6 bases, and the junction held 13 bases outside the gene matches. CDR1 is SQVTM and CDR2 is ANQGSEA in the germline V gene. CDR3 length: 14 amino acids. This chain's CDR3 is CSVEHGTGSFEQYF. Here the CDR3 DNA reads TGCAGCGTGGAGCACGGGACAGGTTCATTCGAGCAGTACTTC.

This clone has only a few counts. A far more abundant clone sits one base away, making this likely a read error. The same CDR3 arises from other DNA sequences in this sample as well. This chain joins TRBV18 and TRBJ2-5; D unclear. V lost 3 bases and J lost 1, with 0 bases in between. The germline V gene has CDR1 KGHSH and CDR2 LQKENI. The CDR3 is 11 amino acids. CDR3 coding DNA: TGTGCCAGCTCACCCCAAGAGACCCAGTACTTC. Translated, it gives CASSPQETQYF.

The genes are TRBV2 and TRBJ2-7; TRBD1 matches at 7 bases. Germline CDR1 is SNHLY and CDR2 is FYNNEI. There are 19 residues in the CDR3. J was trimmed by 2 bases and V by 3 bases; bases with no gene match: 19. The DNA for the CDR3 is TGTGCCAGCAGTGATATCGATTCGGTTCTGCTGGGACAGACCTACGAGCAGTACTTC. Translated, it gives CASSDIDSVLLGQTYEQYF.

V usage is TRBV5-1 and J usage is TRBJ2-1, with D tentatively TRBD2 (6 bases). The CDR3 runs to 15 residues. The germline V and J ends were trimmed by 0 bases and 7 bases, with 14 bases remaining between them. CDR1 and CDR2 from the germline V gene are SGHRS and YFSETQ. DNA of the CDR3: TGCGCCAGCAGCTTGGATGGAGGGCCGGGGAATGAGCAGTTCTTC. Translating it yields CASSLDGGPGNEQFF.

This clone was seen more than once but under ten times. V is TRBV28 and J is TRBJ2-7; the D gene is possibly TRBD2 (6 bases). This CDR3 is 13 amino acids long. Germline values: CDR1 MDHEN, CDR2 SYDVKM. Deletions cut 3 bases from V and 7 bases from J, with 13 bases between. The CDR3 DNA follows: TGTGCCAGCAGTTTGGCGGGGTTCGGAGAGCAGTACTTC. Protein product: CASSLAGFGEQYF.

The chain recombines TRBV6-5 with TRBJ2-1; D may be TRBD1 or TRBD2 (5 bases each). V dropped 5 bases and J dropped 3 bases, with 14 bases sitting between them. The CDR3 has 15 amino acids. From germline, CDR1 is MNHEY and CDR2 SVGAGI. The CDR3 sequence: CASSLRGLDYNEQFF. CDR3 nucleotides: TGTGCCAGCAGTCTCCGGGGCCTAGACTACAATGAGCAGTTCTTC.